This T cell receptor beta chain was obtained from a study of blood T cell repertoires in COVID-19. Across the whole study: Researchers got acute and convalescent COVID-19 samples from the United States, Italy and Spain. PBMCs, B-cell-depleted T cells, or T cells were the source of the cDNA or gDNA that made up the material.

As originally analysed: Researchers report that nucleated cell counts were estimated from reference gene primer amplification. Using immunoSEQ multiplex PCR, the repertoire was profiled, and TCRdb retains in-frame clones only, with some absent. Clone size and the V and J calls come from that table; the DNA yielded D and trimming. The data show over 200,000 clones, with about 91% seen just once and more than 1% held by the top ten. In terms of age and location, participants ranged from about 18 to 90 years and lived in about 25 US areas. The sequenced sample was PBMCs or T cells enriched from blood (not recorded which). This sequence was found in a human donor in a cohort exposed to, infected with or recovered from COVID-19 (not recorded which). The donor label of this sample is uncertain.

CDR3 bases: TGCAGCGTCCCGACTATAGATACGCAGTATTTT. Its protein product is CSVPTIDTQYF. V gene TRBV29-1 combines with J gene TRBJ2-3; D is perhaps TRBD2 (5 bases). Per germline, CDR1 SQVTM and CDR2 ANQGSEA. This CDR3 has 11 residues. V lost 6 bases and J lost 5, with 9 bases in between.